Each of the 2 T cell receptor beta chains below was sequenced from the same sample in a study of cytomegalovirus exposure and HLA in healthy donors. The protocol was immunoSEQ multiplex PCR, while the TCRdb copy is restricted to in-frame clones and leaves out a portion. This table has approximately 120,000 clones, around 94% appearing once. Material for sequencing was PBMCs. These receptors were collected from a woman under 30 in good health and CMV-seronegative.

The chain combines TRBV18 with TRBJ2-3; 7 bases agree with TRBD2. The CDR3 is made up of 16 amino acids. Germline V CDR1 and CDR2: KGHSH, LQKENI. Trimming removed 4 bases from V and 5 bases from J; junction bases left unmatched: 12. The CDR3 DNA sequence: TGTGCCAGCTCACAACTAGGACGCACGGGGGGAGATACGCAGTATTTT. Its translation is CASSQLGRTGGDTQYF.

The chain couples TRBV11-2 to TRBJ1-1, with 8 nucleotides matching TRBD1. The CDR3 contains 19 residues. In germline, CDR1 is SGHAT, CDR2 FQNNGV. V shed 3 bases and J 0 bases; nucleotides not matched to a gene: 15. In nucleotides, the CDR3 is TGTGCCAGCAGCTTTGGCCCCAGATATCGGGACAGGCTGAACACTGAAGCTTTCTTT. It yields the protein CASSFGPRYRDRLNTEAFF.